One and the same sample provided the 14 T cell receptor beta chains below, sequenced in a study of molecular identifiers for immune sequencing clone quantification. Using its own MiXCR run on the PCR reads, TCRdb lists one record per CDR3 protein. The data contain hundreds of thousands of distinct CDR3 sequences, 25% of them singletons. Sequenced material: naive CD8+ T cells from blood, with Jurkat cell RNA spiked in. Subset described: FACS-sorted CD8+CD4-CCR7+CD45RA+ naive T cells. The receptors were gathered from a human donor in good health. Some libraries in this study had Jurkat cell RNA spiked in.

In this sample, this clonotype turned up a few times. J is TRBJ2-1 and V is TRBV12-3 or TRBV12-4; D is perhaps TRBD2 (6 bases). The CDR3 sequence is 13 residues long. V lost 7 bases and J lost 1, with 8 bases in between. As DNA, the CDR3 is TGTGCCAGCATAGGAGGGTCCTACAATGAGCAGTTCTTC. It is translated as CASIGGSYNEQFF.

The V gene is TRBV28, the J gene TRBJ2-1, with D maybe TRBD2 (6 bases). The germline V gene has CDR1 MDHEN and CDR2 SYDVKM. The germline V and J ends were trimmed by 3 bases and 7 bases, with 13 bases remaining between them. The CDR3 runs 14 residues. DNA of the CDR3: TGTGCCAGCAGTTTCACCCGTGGGGGGAATGAGCAGTTCTTC. Protein: CASSFTRGGNEQFF.

This clonotype came up a few times. V gene TRBV20-1 combines with J gene TRBJ2-1; 16 bases agree with TRBD2. V lost 5 bases and J lost 7; bases outside the gene matches: 17. There are 19 residues in the CDR3. Germline values: CDR1 DFQATT, CDR2 SNEGSKA (reference sequence). The CDR3 nucleotides are TGCAGTGCTCAACCTCTCGGGACTAGCGGGGGGGCTTTGGCGAATGAGCAGTTCTTC. Its translation is CSAQPLGTSGGALANEQFF.

As to this clonotype: A single base separates this from a much larger clone, so it may be a read error. The chain carries TRBV6-5 and TRBJ2-7; 9 nucleotides match TRBD2. Germline CDR1 is MNHEY and CDR2 is SVGAGI. The CDR3 spans 16 residues. Trimming at V came to 0 bases and at J to 5 bases, leaving 8 bases not matched to a gene. The CDR3, as DNA: TGTGCCAGCAGTTACTCGGCTTTGCGGGAGGGTCACGAGCAGTACTTC. It encodes CASSYSALREGHEQYF.

This clonotype was observed many times. This rearrangement joins TRBV12-3 or TRBV12-4 to TRBJ2-3; a weak D match, TRBD1 (5 bases). The V gene lost 1 base and the J gene lost 2 bases, with 10 bases spanning the gap. The CDR3 is 15 amino acids. For the CDR3, the DNA is TGTGCCAGCAGTTTAGAGGGGCCCCCCACAGATACGCAGTATTTT. This codes for CASSLEGPPTDTQYF.

This clonotype was recorded many times. The chain is built from TRBV19 and TRBJ2-5; D might be TRBD1 or TRBD2, each matching 5 bases. The CDR3 is 14 residues long. In germline, CDR1 is LNHDA, CDR2 SQIVND (reference sequence). V lost 10 bases and J lost 0, with 15 bases in between. CDR3 DNA sequence: TGTGCCACCGCGAGGGGCAGGTACCAAGAGACCCAGTACTTC. It translates to CATARGRYQETQYF.

The chain has TRBV5-1 and TRBJ2-7; D gene unclear. The germline V gene has CDR1 SGHRS and CDR2 YFSETQ. The CDR3 contains 14 residues. Trimming shortened V by 2 bases and J by 5 bases, and 14 bases separated the two germline ends. The CDR3 DNA sequence: TGCGCCAGCAGCTTTGCCGACCAATCCCACGAGCAGTACTTC. The encoded protein is CASSFADQSHEQYF.

Details on this clonotype: Its ends do not fully match the called genes, so a read error is possible. V usage is TRBV9 and J usage is TRBJ2-1, with D unresolved. The CDR3 sequence is 13 residues long. CDR1 is SGDLS and CDR2 is YYNGEE in the germline V gene. CDR3 coding DNA: TGTGCCGGCAGCAGTCCGGGCAGCCTTAAGCAGTTCTTC. Encoded protein: CAGSSPGSLKQFF.

The table lists this clonotype with many counts. The chain combines TRBV6-2 or TRBV6-3 with TRBJ1-1; the D is unclear. The CDR3 sequence is 13 residues long. Germline CDR1 and CDR2: MNHEY and SVGEGT. Trimming removed 1 base at V and 1 base at J, with 4 bases between. CDR3 residues: CASSYWQNTEAFF. The CDR3 nucleotides read TGTGCCAGCAGTTACTGGCAGAACACTGAAGCTTTCTTT.

In its sample, this clonotype was seen many times. The chain is built from TRBV6-5 and TRBJ1-4; D may be TRBD1 (6 bases). Trimming removed 3 bases from V and 2 bases from J, with 10 bases in between. The CDR3 is made up of 15 amino acids. Germline V gives CDR1 MNHEY, CDR2 SVGAGI. In DNA form, the CDR3 reads TGTGCCAGCAGTTATTACAGGGCGACTAATGAAAAACTGTTTTTT. Translation: CASSYYRATNEKLFF.

Details on this clonotype: The germline gene is not matched at one end of the junction; a read error may be the cause. The chain recombines TRBV27 with TRBJ1-5; no clear D. The CDR3 totals 15 residues. The germline gives CDR1 MNHEY, CDR2 SMNVEV (reference sequence). CDR3 in amino acids: CASSLSGNSNQPLHF. The CDR3 coding sequence is TGTGCCAGCAGTTTATCGGGAAATAGCAATCAGCCCCTGCATTTT.

In this sample, this clonotype turned up once. This may stem from a read error, because a much larger clone lies one nucleotide away. J is TRBJ1-4 and V is TRBV4-3; 8 bases align to TRBD1. The CDR3 runs 18 residues. Germline lookup yields CDR1 LGHNA and CDR2 YSLEER. Trimming took 4 bases from V and 8 from J; bases not matched to a gene: 18. CDR3 amino acids: CASSLDDRGRLRSEKLFF. CDR3 in DNA: TGCGCCAGCAGCCTAGATGACAGGGGAAGACTGAGAAGCGAAAAACTGTTTTTT.

This clonotype was seen more than once but under ten times. The chain is built from TRBV27 and TRBJ2-3, with D possibly being TRBD2 (5 bases). The length of the CDR3 is 15 residues. Trimming pared 2 bases from V and 4 bases from J, leaving 13 bases between. Per the germline V gene, CDR1 is MNHEY and CDR2 is SMNVEV (reference sequence). In DNA form, the CDR3 reads TGTGCCAGCAGTTTAAGACTCGGGGTTCCAGATACGCAGTATTTT. This encodes CASSLRLGVPDTQYF.

This clonotype was counted at least ten times. The rearrangement uses TRBV6-2 or TRBV6-3 and TRBJ2-2, with a possible D match to TRBD1 (6 bases). This CDR3 is 16 amino acids long. Germline lookup yields CDR1 MNHEY and CDR2 SVGEGT. Trimming shortened V by 7 bases and J by 1 base, and 16 bases separated the two germline ends. CDR3 sequence reads: CASNSPPTGNTGELFF. The CDR3 region has the DNA TGTGCCAGCAACTCGCCCCCGACAGGGAACACCGGGGAGCTGTTTTTT.